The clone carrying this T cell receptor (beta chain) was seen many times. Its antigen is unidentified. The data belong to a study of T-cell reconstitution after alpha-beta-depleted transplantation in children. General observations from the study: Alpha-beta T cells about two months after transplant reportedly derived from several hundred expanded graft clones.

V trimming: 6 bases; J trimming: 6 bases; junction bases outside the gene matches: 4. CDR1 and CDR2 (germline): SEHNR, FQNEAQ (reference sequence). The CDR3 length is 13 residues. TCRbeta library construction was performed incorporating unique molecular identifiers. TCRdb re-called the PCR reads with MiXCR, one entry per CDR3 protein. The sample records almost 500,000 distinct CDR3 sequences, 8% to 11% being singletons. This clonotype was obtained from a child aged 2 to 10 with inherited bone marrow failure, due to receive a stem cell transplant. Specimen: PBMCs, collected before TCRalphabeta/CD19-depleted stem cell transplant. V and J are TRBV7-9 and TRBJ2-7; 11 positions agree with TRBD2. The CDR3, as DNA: TGTGCCAGCAGTTATCTAGCGGGAGGCGAGCAGTACTTC. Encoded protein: CASSYLAGGEQYF.